This entry lists 13 T cell receptor beta chains sequenced from one sample in a study of blood T cell repertoires in COVID-19 (dated by TCRdb to the early 2020s). The method was the immunoSEQ multiplex PCR assay. Not all clones reach the TCRdb copy of this immuneACCESS table, which keeps in-frame sequences only. Checked studies attribute under half of the gap to unresolved V genes and leave the rest unexplained. This sample gives roughly 230,000 clones in total; approximately 81% of them show up just once. The ten biggest clones cover around 6.3% of the sample. The source material was PBMCs or T cells enriched from blood (not recorded which). Receptors were obtained from a woman in her forties or fifties who had been exposed to COVID-19.

V is TRBV4-1 and J is TRBJ2-3; a possible D gene is TRBD2 (7 bases). CDR1 is MGHRA and CDR2 is YSYEKL in the germline V gene. The CDR3 has 14 residues. Trimming shortened V by 4 bases and J by 4 bases, and 12 bases separated the two germline ends. Here the CDR3 DNA reads TGCGCCAGCAGCCCCGAGGGGGGGGCAGATACGCAGTATTTT. As protein: CASSPEGGADTQYF.

The V gene is TRBV6-1, the J gene TRBJ2-7, with 7 bases identical to TRBD2. The trim removed 0 bases at V and 4 bases at J, leaving 9 bases unmatched. In germline, CDR1 is MNHNS, CDR2 SASEGT. This CDR3 spans 16 amino acids. The CDR3 spells CASSEAGGGSGYEQYF. The CDR3 coding sequence is TGTGCCAGCAGTGAAGCCGGCGGGGGAAGCGGTTACGAGCAGTACTTC.

The CDR3 coding sequence is TGTGCCAGCAGGAATCCGGGACAGGGGTCAAACATTCAGTACTTC. It codes for CASRNPGQGSNIQYF. The J gene is TRBJ2-4, the V gene TRBV6-5, with 10 bases matching TRBD1. The V gene end was trimmed by 6 bases and the J gene end by 6 bases; junction bases not matched to a gene: 8. The CDR3 is 15 amino acids. In germline, CDR1 is MNHEY, CDR2 SVGAGI.

V gene TRBV18 combines with J gene TRBJ1-1, with 7 bases aligning to TRBD1. Per germline, CDR1 KGHSH and CDR2 LQKENI. V shed 2 bases and J 7 bases; nucleotides not matched to a gene: 4. CDR3 length: 13 amino acids. The CDR3 DNA is TGTGCCAGCTCACCATTCCGGGACAGTGAAGCTTTCTTT. Translation gives CASSPFRDSEAFF.

This chain connects TRBV15 to TRBJ2-1, with a tentative D call TRBD1 (5 bases). Trimming left V 0 bases short and J 9 bases short, with 12 bases between. The germline V gene encodes CDR1 LNHNV and CDR2 YYDKDF (reference sequence). This CDR3 has 14 residues. The DNA of the CDR3 is TGTGCCACCAGCAGAGATTGGGGTGGGGCTGAGCAGTTCTTC. It encodes CATSRDWGGAEQFF.

The CDR3 here is CASSSLDREPGNTIYF. The DNA for the CDR3 is TGTGCCAGCTCATCCCTGGACAGGGAACCTGGAAACACCATATATTTT. This chain uses TRBV18 with TRBJ1-3; 8 positions agree with TRBD1. Per the germline V gene, CDR1 is KGHSH and CDR2 is LQKENI. The CDR3 runs 16 residues. J gave up 2 bases and V 5 bases, and 8 bases lay outside the gene matches. The entire variable domain, with the rest obtained from reference TRBV18 and TRBJ1-3, is as follows: NAGVMQNPRHLVRRRGQEARLRCSPMKGHSHVYWYRQLPEEGLKFMVYLQKENIIDESGMPKERFSAEFPKEGPSILRIQQVVRGDSAAYFCASSSLDREPGNTIYFGEGSWLTVV.

The V and J genes are TRBV2 and TRBJ1-1, with unresolved D. The CDR3 contains 12 residues. Deletions cut 4 bases from V and 3 bases from J, with 6 bases between. The germline V gene has CDR1 SNHLY and CDR2 FYNNEI. This CDR3 reads CASSAEHTEAFF. The CDR3 region has the DNA TGTGCCAGCAGTGCGGAGCACACTGAAGCTTTCTTT.

On this clone itself: Sequence at one end of the junction differs from germline and may be a read error. The gene calls are TRBV11-2 and TRBJ1-1, with 8 bases aligning to TRBD1. Germline V lookup: CDR1 SGHAT, CDR2 FQNNGV. This CDR3 comprises 13 residues. The CDR3: CASSLGQDRESIF. For the CDR3, the DNA is TGTGCCAGCAGCTTAGGACAGGACAGGGAATCTATCTTT.

This clone was counted only a few times. The J gene is TRBJ1-2, the V gene TRBV7-9; D perhaps matches TRBD1 (5 bases). CDR1 is SEHNR and CDR2 is FQNEAQ in the germline V gene (reference sequence). With 2 bases removed from V and 3 bases from J, the gap between germline ends came to 13 bases. The CDR3 length is 15 residues. CDR3 DNA sequence: TGTGCCAGCAGCTTAATGGCCGGAGGGGACTATGGCTACACCTTC. It specifies CASSLMAGGDYGYTF.

V and J are TRBV4-3 and TRBJ2-3; D not resolved. Trimming pared 1 base from V and 6 bases from J, leaving 11 bases between. This CDR3 contains 14 residues. Germline V gene lookup returns CDR1 LGHNA and CDR2 YSLEER. The DNA of the CDR3 is TGCGCCAGCAGCCAAGGACTGGCACCCGATACGCAGTATTTT. The encoded protein is CASSQGLAPDTQYF.

The CDR3 sequence is CATSARDRSSYEQYF. DNA for the CDR3: TGCGCCACCTCAGCAAGGGACAGGAGCTCCTACGAGCAGTACTTC. The chain joins TRBV10-2 to TRBJ2-7; 8 nucleotides line up with TRBD1. The CDR3 loop spans 15 amino acids. CDR1 and CDR2 (germline): WSHSY, SAAADI. V gave up 10 bases and J gave up 0 bases; unmatched junction bases: 11.

The chain combines TRBV5-1 with TRBJ1-6; D remains unclear. Germline V gives CDR1 SGHRS, CDR2 YFSETQ. V was trimmed by 4 bases and J by 5 bases, leaving 10 bases between them. The CDR3 extends over 14 amino acids. DNA of the CDR3: TGCGCCAGCAGCCGGGGAGAAAATAATTCACCCCTCCACTTT. The encoded protein is CASSRGENNSPLHF.

This rearrangement joins TRBV20-1 to TRBJ2-5; D unclear. This CDR3 comprises 11 residues. Germline-derived CDR1 and CDR2 are DFQATT and SNEGSKA (reference sequence). V was pared by 4 bases and J by 4 bases, with 7 bases between. CDR3: CSAIPLETQYF. The DNA for the CDR3 is TGCAGTGCTATCCCCTTAGAGACCCAGTACTTC.